The sequence of this T cell receptor beta chain was determined in a study of T-cell memory formation after mild COVID-19 (TCRdb year 2021). A note on the overall study: TCR sequence clusters from the two donors were found to be largely donor specific. In a couple of donors, T-cell clones that expanded and contracted after mild COVID-19 were tracked by sequencing TCRalpha and TCRbeta repertoires over time. Two young, previously healthy adult volunteers, one female and one male, were included in the cohort. What the authors observed across the whole study: Contracting CD4+ clones were located mainly in the CM and EM memory subsets, whereas CD8+ clones were found to be enriched in EMRA. The second-wave clones that peaked on day 37 were not confirmed to be SARS-CoV-2 specific. Only a couple of mild cases were covered in the study, and larger cohorts including severe cases with pre-infection samples were considered necessary. Some responding clones were found in pre-infection memory, which suggests that pre-existing cross-reactive memory T cells took part in the SARS-CoV-2 response. Clones that contracted from day 15 to 85 showed balanced CD4/CD8 phenotypes, whereas a second wave of clones that expanded from day 15 to 37 leaned towards CD4+.

Ficoll-Paque density gradient centrifugation was the method used to isolate PBMCs. This clonotype was counted only a few times. Its antigen remains undetermined. No qualities accompany the bases; no much larger clone lies one base away. Sequenced on an Illumina NovaSeq 6000. cDNA libraries for TCRalpha and TCRbeta were prepared by 5'RACE using constant-segment primers, with sample barcodes and unique molecular identifiers added. Trizol reagent was used to extract RNA from every sample. Library amplification was performed in two PCR steps, and a second sample barcode and Illumina TruSeq adapters were introduced in the second step. The libraries were sequenced on an Illumina NovaSeq using 2 x 150 bp paired-end reads. Regarding the original processing steps: Demultiplexing of reads and collapsing into UMI-guided consensus sequences were performed with migec v1.2.7. Using mixcr v2.1.11, UMI consensuses were aligned to TRA and TRB V and J templates and then assembled into clonotypes. Clonotypes were classified as expanded or contracted when called significant by both edgeR and NoisET, with noise models trained on biological replicates. For edgeR calls, a false discovery rate-adjusted p below 0.01 and a log2 fold-change threshold of 1 were applied. PCA with hierarchical clustering of max-normalized trajectories of the 1000 most abundant clonotypes was used as exploratory dynamics analysis. Each responding clone was given a CD4 or CD8 phenotype based on the CD4+ and CD8+ repertoires, which had been sequenced separately. TCRdb itself trimmed the public reads at Q25 with fastp, ran MiXCR and retained productive beta chains. Rows are unified per CDR3 protein, each entry keeping the most common DNA and genes. These V and J calls rely on TCRdb rather than the paper's analysis. Recorded for this sample are 45,000 to 55,000 distinct CDR3 sequences; around 7.3% of them occurred a single time. Jointly, the top ten make up 1.4% of the sample.

The receptor was derived from a man between 18 and 35 years old who had mild COVID-19 (a few samples of this study predate the infection). The sample titles of this study are shuffled in the database, so cell type and time point are left out; the donor was told from shared clones. The sample consisted of PBMCs or a T cell subset sorted from them (not recorded which).

The DNA reads as follows: TGTGCCAGCAGCCCGGGACAGGGGAATCAGCCCCAGCATTTT. Translated, this is CASSPGQGNQPQHF. The chain uses TRBV6-5 and TRBJ1-5, with TRBD1 identical over 10 junction bases. From a lookup of the germline V gene, CDR1 and CDR2 are MNHEY and SVGAGI. The CDR3 runs 14 amino acids, cysteine and phenylalanine included. Just CDR3 DNA is preserved here, 42 bases in frame from base 1. V trim: 6 bases; J trim: 4 bases; unmatched bases: 3.